This T cell receptor beta chain is drawn from a study of T-cell memory formation after mild COVID-19. TCRdb independently ran MiXCR on the 5' RACE reads; one entry per CDR3 protein. The sample has 95,000 to 110,000 distinct CDR3 sequences; approximately 15% are singletons. The study, taken as a whole, reports: Certain responding clones were present in pre-infection memory, suggesting participation of cross-reactive memory. Contracting clones from day 15 to 85 showed balanced CD4/CD8; later expanders favored CD4+.

A few counts support this clonotype. Its matching antigen is unknown. The CDR3 loop spans 14 amino acids. Germline V CDR1 and CDR2: MNHEY, SVGEGT. V lost 2 bases to trimming and J lost 4 bases, with 11 bases between them. The rearrangement uses TRBV6-2 or TRBV6-3 and TRBJ2-5; maybe TRBD2 (7 bases). Sequenced sample: PBMCs or a T cell subset sorted from them (not recorded which). This sequence was found in a man between 18 and 35 years old who had mild COVID-19 (a few samples of this study predate the infection). Cell type and time point are not known. The CDR3 DNA reads TGTGCCAGCAGTTACGGGGGGGCAGGAGAGACCCAGTACTTC. It encodes CASSYGGAGETQYF.